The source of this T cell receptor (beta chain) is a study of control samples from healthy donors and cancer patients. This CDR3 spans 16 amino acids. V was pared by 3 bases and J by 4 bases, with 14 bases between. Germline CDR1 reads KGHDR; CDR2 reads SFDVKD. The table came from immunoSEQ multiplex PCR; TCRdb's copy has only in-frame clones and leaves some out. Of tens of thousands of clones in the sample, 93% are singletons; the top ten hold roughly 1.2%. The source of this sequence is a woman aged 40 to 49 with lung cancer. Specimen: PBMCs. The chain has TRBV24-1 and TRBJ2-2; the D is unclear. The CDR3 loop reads CATSDTSLAATGELFF. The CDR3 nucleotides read TGTGCCACCAGTGATACGTCCCTTGCGGCCACCGGGGAGCTGTTTTTT.